The rows below give T cell receptor beta chains drawn from one sample of a study of technical replicates of blood from a handful of donors. Only in-frame clones appear in the TCRdb table, and some are missing; sequencing was by immunoSEQ multiplex PCR. The profile shows 80,000 to 100,000 clones, under 95% of them singletons. Material for sequencing was T cells isolated from PBMCs. The receptors were sampled from a human donor in good health. Both conserved end residues are part of each CDR3. A D gene is named only where the DNA matches it firmly. Clone size appears in some rows only: once, few, many, or a class for an expanded clone.

j_call | cdr3_length | d_call | v_call | clone_size | cdr3_nt | cdr3_aa
TRBJ1-2 | 14 | NA | TRBV6-1 | NA | TGTGCCAGCAGTCCCCAAGTGACAGGCCGGGGCTACACCTTC | CASSPQVTGRGYTF
TRBJ2-7 | 14 | NA | TRBV6-5 | NA | TGTGCCAGCAGTTACTCGCCGGGGGATGACGAGCAGTACTTC | CASSYSPGDDEQYF
TRBJ1-3 | 14 | NA | TRBV11-2 | NA | TGTGCCAGCAGCTTATCGGGGACTGGAAACACCATATATTTT | CASSLSGTGNTIYF
TRBJ2-7 | 14 | TRBD1 | TRBV10-3 | NA | TGTGCCACCCGGGACAGCCAGCATCTCTACGAGCAGTACTTC | CATRDSQHLYEQYF
TRBJ1-5 | 14 | TRBD1 | TRBV7-9 | NA | TGTGCCAGCAGCTCGACAGGGCTTGATCAGCCCCAGCATTTT | CASSSTGLDQPQHF
TRBJ2-7 | 15 | TRBD2 | TRBV7-2 | NA | TGTGCCAGCAGCTTAGGCGGGGGAAGAATCTACGAGCAGTACTTC | CASSLGGGRIYEQYF
TRBJ2-2 | 17 | NA | TRBV4-1 | NA | TGCGCCAGCAGCCTAAACTTCAGGGGCGCGAACACCGGGGAGCTGTTTTTT | CASSLNFRGANTGELFF
TRBJ1-2 | 15 | TRBD1 | TRBV11-2 | NA | TGTGCCAGCAGCGAACTACTCGGGACAGGCTTTGGCTACACCTTC | CASSELLGTGFGYTF
TRBJ2-6 | 16 | NA | TRBV11-3 | NA | TGTGCCAGCAGCTTAGTGGCAGGGACTGGGGCCAACGTCCTGACTTTC | CASSLVAGTGANVLTF
TRBJ2-2 | 17 | TRBD2 | TRBV4-1 | NA | TGCGCCAGCAGCCAAACCCCCGGGGGGGGCCTTACCGGGGAGCTGTTTTTT | CASSQTPGGGLTGELFF
TRBJ2-6 | 15 | NA | TRBV13 | NA | TGTGCCAGCAGTCTTCGGTCTCCCAGGGCCAACGTCCTGACTTTC | CASSLRSPRANVLTF
TRBJ2-1 | 14 | TRBD2 | TRBV28 | NA | TGTGCCAGCAGTACGGGACTAGCACAGGCGGAGCAGTTCTTC | CASSTGLAQAEQFF
TRBJ2-7 | 13 | NA | TRBV28 | NA | TGTGCCAGCAGTTTAATACAGACCTACGAGCAGTACTTC | CASSLIQTYEQYF
TRBJ1-5 | 15 | NA | TRBV6-5 | NA | TGTGCCAGCAGGAGGAACAGGAATAGGAATCAGCCCCAGCATTTT | CASRRNRNRNQPQHF
TRBJ2-3 | 16 | NA | TRBV10-1 | NA | TGCGCCAGCAGTGAGAGGGCCGGGGTGAGCACAGATACGCAGTATTTT | CASSERAGVSTDTQYF
TRBJ1-1 | 13 | NA | TRBV7-9 | NA | TGTGCCAGCAGCTTAGTCGAGGACACTGAAGCTTTCTTT | CASSLVEDTEAFF
TRBJ1-3 | 14 | NA | TRBV7-9 | NA | TGTGCCAGCAGCGCCAGTTTGCCCGGAAACACCATATATTTT | CASSASLPGNTIYF
TRBJ2-3 | 13 | NA | TRBV29-1 | once | TGCAGCGTTGCGTACAGCAGCACAGATACGCAGTATTTT | CSVAYSSTDTQYF
TRBJ2-7 | 15 | TRBD1 | TRBV7-9 | NA | TGTGCCAGCCAAGACGTAAGGACAGGGTTGTACGAGCAGTACTTC | CASQDVRTGLYEQYF
TRBJ1-1 | 14 | TRBD1 | TRBV7-6 | once | TGTGCCAGCAGCTTTCGGGACAGTAGCCTAGAAGCTTTCTTT | CASSFRDSSLEAFF
TRBJ2-1 | 13 | TRBD2 | TRBV12-5 | NA | TGTGCTAGTAGTGCAGCGGGAGTGAACGAGCAGTTCTTC | CASSAAGVNEQFF
TRBJ2-1 | 14 | NA | TRBV10-2 | NA | TGCGCCAGCGCAGGCAGCCCTTCCTACAATGAGCAGTTCTTC | CASAGSPSYNEQFF
TRBJ2-5 | 14 | NA | TRBV7-7 | NA | TGTGCCAGCAGCCACCAGGGAAGTGGAGAGACCCAGTACTTC | CASSHQGSGETQYF
TRBJ1-1 | 14 | NA | TRBV18 | NA | TGTGCCAGCTCACCTCTAGAACGTGCCACTGAAGCTTTCTTT | CASSPLERATEAFF
TRBJ2-3 | 16 | TRBD1 | TRBV25-1 | NA | TGTGCCAGCAGTGACTCCGACAGGGCTAGCACAGATACGCAGTATTTT | CASSDSDRASTDTQYF
TRBJ2-7 | 16 | TRBD2 | TRBV18 | NA | TGTGCCAGCTCCCGGTCAAGCGGGAGCATCGGTTACGAGCAGTACTTC | CASSRSSGSIGYEQYF
TRBJ2-5 | 14 | TRBD2 | TRBV11-2 | NA | TGTGCCAGCAGCTTAGCGGGGGGGAGCGAGACCCAGTACTTC | CASSLAGGSETQYF
TRBJ2-7 | 13 | NA | TRBV2 | NA | TGTGCCAGCAGTGAAAAGAGCTCCTACGAGCAGTACTTC | CASSEKSSYEQYF
TRBJ1-1 | 13 | NA | TRBV6-1 | few | TGTGCCAGCAACCCACTCCTGAACACTGAAGCTTTCTTT | CASNPLLNTEAFF
TRBJ1-2 | 14 | TRBD1 | TRBV30 | NA | TGTGCCTGGAGTCAAGACAGGGGGCGGGGGAGCTACACCTTC | CAWSQDRGRGSYTF
TRBJ2-1 | 12 | NA | TRBV19 | NA | TGTGCCAGTAGTACCCAGTCCAATGAGCAGTTCTTC | CASSTQSNEQFF
TRBJ2-1 | 13 | TRBD1 | TRBV6-5 | NA | TGTGCCAGCAGTTACTCGCAGGGGACAGGGGAGTTCTTC | CASSYSQGTGEFF
TRBJ1-2 | 15 | NA | TRBV5-1 | NA | TGCGCCAGCAGCTTGGCCGGGCAGGGCCACTATGGCTACACCTTC | CASSLAGQGHYGYTF
TRBJ2-6 | 14 | NA | TRBV7-8 | NA | TGTGCCAGCAGCCAAACTTCTGGGGCCAACGTCCTGACTTTC | CASSQTSGANVLTF
TRBJ2-7 | 15 | NA | TRBV10-1 | few | TGCGCCAGCAGTGTAAGGACTAATCGAGGGTACGAGCAGTACTTC | CASSVRTNRGYEQYF
TRBJ2-1 | 15 | NA | TRBV28 | NA | TGTGCCAGCAGTTTAGAAGTCCGGGGTTTCAGTGAGCAGTTCTTC | CASSLEVRGFSEQFF
TRBJ1-2 | 15 | NA | TRBV29-1 | NA | TGCAGCGTTGAAGGGACCGGGGGGCCCAACTATGGCTACACCTTC | CSVEGTGGPNYGYTF
TRBJ2-3 | 20 | TRBD2 | TRBV9 | NA | TGTGCCAGCAGCGCTATGGGACTAGCGGGGGGGGGACATAGCACAGATACGCAGTATTTT | CASSAMGLAGGGHSTDTQYF
TRBJ2-1 | 15 | TRBD2 | TRBV2 | NA | TGTGCCAGCAGTGTTACTAGCGGGGGATACAATGAGCAGTTCTTC | CASSVTSGGYNEQFF
TRBJ1-2 | 18 | TRBD1 | TRBV4-1 | NA | TGCGCCAGCAGCCAAACCGGGACAGGGGTCTCCCCTGGCTATGGCTACACCTTC | CASSQTGTGVSPGYGYTF
TRBJ1-4 | 16 | NA | TRBV4-1 | few | TGCGCCAGCAGCCAACATTCCGTAGCAACTAATGAAAAACTGTTTTTT | CASSQHSVATNEKLFF
TRBJ1-2 | 15 | NA | TRBV28 | NA | TGTGCCAGCAGTTTGGCTGGGGGCGAAGACTATGGCTACACCTTC | CASSLAGGEDYGYTF
TRBJ1-1 | 15 | NA | TRBV5-6 | NA | TGTGCCAGCAGCCCCATCACAGGGACCCCTTTTGAAGCTTTCTTT | CASSPITGTPFEAFF
TRBJ2-5 | 14 | TRBD1 | TRBV10-3 | NA | TGTGCCATCAGAGCACAGGGGGTTCAAGAGACCCAGTACTTC | CAIRAQGVQETQYF
TRBJ2-6 | 16 | NA | TRBV13 | NA | TGTGCCAGCAGCCTCCCGGGTGGGTCTGGGGCCAACGTCCTGACTTTC | CASSLPGGSGANVLTF
TRBJ2-7 | 17 | NA | TRBV27 | NA | TGTGCCAGCAGTTTATTTCCGTCGGAAGGACAGTCCTACGAGCAGTACTTC | CASSLFPSEGQSYEQYF